This passage covers 31 T cell receptor beta chains from one sample sequenced in a study of blood T cell repertoires in COVID-19. Sequencing was performed with immunoSEQ multiplex PCR; in TCRdb, only in-frame clones are kept and a portion is missing. Among approximately 65,000 clones listed, just over 85% were seen once. Sequencing used peripheral blood. The receptors derive from a man over 45 with acute or convalescent COVID-19.

The J gene is TRBJ2-7, the V gene TRBV6-5, with D maybe TRBD1 (6 bases). Germline lookup yields CDR1 MNHEY and CDR2 SVGAGI. The CDR3 is 16 residues long. V lost 4 bases to trimming and J lost 3 bases, with 19 bases between them. The CDR3 nucleotides are TGTGCCAGCAGTTCCCCTACGTCCCGGACAGTCTACGAGCAGTACTTC. Translating gives CASSSPTSRTVYEQYF.

The chain links TRBV7-9 to TRBJ1-5, with D perhaps matching TRBD1 (5 bases). CDR1 is SEHNR, CDR2 FQNEAQ, per germline (reference sequence). The germline V and J ends were trimmed by 6 bases and 10 bases, with 19 bases remaining between them. The CDR3 runs 14 residues. The CDR3 DNA follows: TGTGCCAGCAGTTACGACAGTCTTCCCCGACCCCAGCATTTT. This encodes CASSYDSLPRPQHF.

J is TRBJ2-7 and V is TRBV25-1; 9 nucleotides match TRBD2. Germline assignment: CDR1 MGHDK and CDR2 SYGVNS. V gave up 5 bases and J gave up 2 bases; unmatched junction bases: 7. The CDR3 contains 15 residues. CDR3 sequence: CASSFSSGNPYEQYF. The CDR3 region has the DNA TGTGCCAGCAGTTTCTCTAGCGGGAATCCCTACGAGCAGTACTTC.

The count of this clone is one. The V gene is TRBV4-1, the J gene TRBJ2-1; TRBD2 matches at 7 bases. V lost 0 bases, J lost 2 bases, and 4 bases stayed unmatched. The CDR3 consists of 16 residues. Germline values: CDR1 MGHRA, CDR2 YSYEKL. The CDR3 DNA sequence: TGCGCCAGCAGCCAAGAAGATAGCGGGCCCTACAATGAGCAGTTCTTC. Translating it yields CASSQEDSGPYNEQFF.

This clone turned up a few times. The V and J genes are TRBV2 and TRBJ1-2; TRBD1 matches at 12 bases. The CDR3 covers 15 residues. CDR1 and CDR2 from the germline V gene are SNHLY and FYNNEI. J lost 4 bases, V lost 6 bases, and 6 bases had no gene match. The DNA of the CDR3 is TGTGCCAGCAGCCCCGGGACAGGGGGCGGCTATGGCTACACCTTC. Translating it yields CASSPGTGGGYGYTF.

The genes are TRBV5-4 and TRBJ1-2, with 8 bases lining up with TRBD1. CDR3 length: 13 amino acids. Looked up from germline, CDR1 is SGHNT and CDR2 is YYREEE (reference sequence). The J segment lost 2 bases and the V segment lost 5 bases, leaving 2 bases of the junction unmatched. The CDR3 bases are TGTGCCAGCAGAGGACAGGGAAACTATGGCTACACCTTC. This gives the protein CASRGQGNYGYTF.

The chain has TRBV29-1 and TRBJ2-3, with 8 bases lining up with TRBD2. V lost 4 bases, J lost 2 bases, and 8 bases stayed unmatched. CDR1 is SQVTM, CDR2 ANQGSEA, per germline. The CDR3 is 15 amino acids. CDR3 in DNA: TGCAGCGTTGCGGAAGCGGGGGCTCCCACAGATACGCAGTATTTT. This encodes CSVAEAGAPTDTQYF.

This clone was seen a few times. The chain links TRBV7-9 to TRBJ1-3; TRBD1 might be the D (6 bases). The CDR3 loop spans 15 amino acids. The V gene lost 5 bases and the J gene lost 2 bases, with 13 bases spanning the gap. Germline loops: CDR1 SEHNR, CDR2 FQNEAQ (reference sequence). The CDR3 region is CASSEIQGTGNTIYF. DNA for the CDR3: TGTGCCAGCAGCGAAATACAGGGCACTGGAAACACCATATATTTT.

V usage is TRBV10-3 and J usage is TRBJ1-2; 7 nucleotides line up with TRBD1. CDR3 length equals 13 residues. Per the germline V gene, CDR1 is ENHRY and CDR2 is SYGVKD. With 7 bases clipped from V and 2 bases from J, the junction kept 4 bases outside the gene matches. The chain's CDR3 is CAITGDSNYGYTF. CDR3 coding DNA: TGTGCCATCACCGGGGACAGCAACTATGGCTACACCTTC.

This chain connects TRBV6-6 to TRBJ2-7; D is perhaps TRBD1 (5 bases). CDR3 size: 11 residues. Germline-derived CDR1 and CDR2 are MNHNY and SVGAGI (reference sequence). V lost 8 bases and J 6 bases, leaving 11 bases between the germline ends. CDR3 region: CASHQGAEQYF. In DNA form, the CDR3 reads TGTGCCAGCCACCAGGGTGCCGAGCAGTACTTC.

This chain uses TRBV7-2 with TRBJ2-7; 11 nucleotides agree with TRBD2. The CDR3 spans 17 residues. Trimming took 4 bases from V and 1 from J; bases not matched to a gene: 9. The germline CDR1 and CDR2 sequences are SGHTA and FQGNSA. CDR3 sequence: CASSSTKLAGVSYEQYF. DNA for the CDR3: TGTGCCAGCAGCTCCACCAAACTAGCGGGAGTTTCCTACGAGCAGTACTTC.

In its sample, this clone was seen many times. The genes are TRBV6-2 or TRBV6-3 and TRBJ2-3, with 14 positions matching TRBD2. V lost 2 bases and J lost 3; bases outside the gene matches: 4. Germline V lookup: CDR1 MNHEY, CDR2 SVGEGT. The CDR3 length is 17 residues. This CDR3 reads CASSYPTSGGATDTQYF. In DNA, the CDR3 is TGTGCCAGCAGTTACCCGACTAGCGGGGGGGCGACAGATACGCAGTATTTT.

V and J are TRBV2 and TRBJ2-6; possible D gene TRBD1, 6 bases. Between the trimmed V and J ends, which lost 5 bases and 0 bases, there was a span of 8 bases. This CDR3 is 15 amino acids long. Germline V gene sequence: CDR1 SNHLY, CDR2 FYNNEI. CDR3 sequence: CASSTQGSGANVLTF. The CDR3 DNA follows: TGTGCCAGCAGTACACAGGGCTCTGGGGCCAACGTCCTGACTTTC.

The chain joins TRBV7-3 to TRBJ1-2; tentatively, D is TRBD1 (6 bases). This CDR3 is 14 amino acids long. V dropped 1 base and J dropped 8 bases, with 14 bases sitting between them. The germline CDR1 and CDR2 sequences are SGHTA and FQGTGA. CDR3 bases: TGTGCCAGCAGCTTAAATCTGCAGGGGCAAGGCTACACCTTC. It codes for CASSLNLQGQGYTF.

The chain recombines TRBV3-1 (or the pseudogene TRBV3-2) with TRBJ1-2; the match to TRBD1 covers 8 bases. The V gene's germline CDR1 is LGHDT and CDR2 YNNKEL (reference sequence). J lost 4 bases, V lost 0 bases, and 4 bases had no gene match. The CDR3 has 15 residues. DNA of the CDR3: TGTGCCAGCAGCCAAGATCCAGGGGGCCTCTATGGCTACACCTTC. This translates into CASSQDPGGLYGYTF.

This rearrangement joins TRBV19 to TRBJ1-1, with 9 bases fitting TRBD1. V was clipped by 3 bases and J by 0 bases; unmatched bases: 14. Germline-derived CDR1 and CDR2 are LNHDA and SQIVND (reference sequence). The CDR3 covers 19 residues. CDR3 sequence (DNA): TGTGCCAGTAGTATGGTGCTTTACCGTGGACAGGGGATGAACACTGAAGCTTTCTTT. Its protein product is CASSMVLYRGQGMNTEAFF.

CDR3 sequence: CASSYFRDRGFAFF. The CDR3 DNA follows: TGTGCCAGCAGTTACTTCCGGGACAGGGGGTTTGCTTTCTTT. The rearrangement links TRBV6-6 to TRBJ1-1; TRBD1 aligns across 11 bases. Germline loops: CDR1 MNHNY, CDR2 SVGAGI (reference sequence). The trim removed 1 base at V and 11 bases at J, leaving 6 bases unmatched. CDR3 length: 14 residues.

This clone was seen once. This chain links TRBV27 with TRBJ2-1; TRBD2 might be the D (6 bases). This CDR3 has 18 amino acids. V was clipped by 2 bases and J by 7 bases, with 24 bases between them. Germline CDR1 reads MNHEY; CDR2 reads SMNVEV (reference sequence). The CDR3 spells CASSLRRLGLLARNEQFF. The CDR3 region has the DNA TGTGCCAGCAGTTTACGGAGACTGGGCCTACTAGCCCGAAATGAGCAGTTCTTC.

This clone was observed a few times. The CDR3 sequence is CASSVGQDNSPLHF. In DNA form, the CDR3 reads TGTGCCAGCAGCGTCGGCCAGGATAATTCACCCCTCCACTTT. This chain joins TRBV9 and TRBJ1-6, with unresolved D. This CDR3 is 14 amino acids long. CDR1 is SGDLS and CDR2 is YYNGEE in the germline V gene. V lost 2 bases and J lost 5, with 8 bases in between.

The rearrangement links TRBV24-1 to TRBJ1-5; D unclear. With 4 bases removed from V and 7 bases from J, the gap between germline ends came to 7 bases. The length of the CDR3 is 12 residues. Germline V lookup: CDR1 KGHDR, CDR2 SFDVKD. Written as DNA, the CDR3 is TGTGCCACCAGTGAGGGAGGACAGCCCCAGCATTTT. Its protein is CATSEGGQPQHF.

The rearrangement uses TRBV30 and TRBJ1-6; 9 nucleotides line up with TRBD1. V shed 1 base, J shed 8 bases, and the junction held 6 bases outside the gene matches. The CDR3 totals 15 residues. Per germline, CDR1 GTSNPN and CDR2 SVGIG (reference sequence). CDR3 sequence reads: CAWSDMGQGYSPLHF. CDR3 nucleotides: TGTGCCTGGAGTGATATGGGACAGGGATATTCACCCCTCCACTTT.

The chain links TRBV18 to TRBJ2-7, with 7 bases fitting TRBD2. The CDR3 is made up of 15 amino acids. In germline, CDR1 is KGHSH, CDR2 LQKENI. The V and J ends lost 0 bases and 1 base, in that order; junction bases with no gene match: 3. CDR3 sequence reads: CASSPPGGGSYEQYF. In nucleotides, the CDR3 is TGTGCCAGCTCACCACCGGGGGGGGGATCCTACGAGCAGTACTTC.

The chain links TRBV7-9 to TRBJ1-2; D gene uncertain. Germline V gene sequence: CDR1 SEHNR, CDR2 FQNEAQ (reference sequence). Trimming removed 6 bases from V and 0 bases from J, with 11 bases in between. This CDR3 is 14 amino acids long. The CDR3 loop reads CASRSAGANYGYTF. In DNA, the CDR3 is TGTGCCAGCAGGTCAGCAGGTGCTAACTATGGCTACACCTTC.

The chain carries TRBV5-1 and TRBJ2-1; 7 nucleotides align to TRBD2. CDR3 length: 16 amino acids. Germline V gene data show CDR1 as SGHRS and CDR2 as YFSETQ. The trim removed 4 bases at V and 7 bases at J, leaving 14 bases unmatched. In DNA, the CDR3 is TGCGCCAGCAGCGGGGTTACTAGCGCCCAAGGTAATGAGCAGTTCTTC. The encoded protein is CASSGVTSAQGNEQFF. Using reference TRBV5-1 and TRBJ2-1 for the parts outside the CDR3, the full variable domain is KAGVTQTPRYLIKTRGQQVTLSCSPISGHRSVSWYQQTPGQGLQFLFEYFSETQRNKGNFPGRFSGRQFSNSRSEMNVSTLELGDSALYLCASSGVTSAQGNEQFFGPGTRLTVL.

The rearrangement joins TRBV4-2 to TRBJ2-5; TRBD2 agrees at 15 bases. The CDR3 is 17 amino acids. Germline loops: CDR1 LGHNA, CDR2 YNFKEQ. The V and J ends lost 1 base and 2 bases, in that order; junction bases with no gene match: 2. CDR3 residues: CASSQGTSGGGQETQYF. CDR3 nucleotides: TGTGCCAGCAGCCAAGGGACTAGCGGGGGGGGACAAGAGACCCAGTACTTC.

This clone was found many times. The chain links TRBV5-5 to TRBJ1-5; D is ambiguous. Between the trimmed V and J ends, which lost 0 bases and 6 bases, there was a span of 4 bases. Germline lookup yields CDR1 SGHKS and CDR2 YYEKEE (reference sequence). The CDR3 has 12 amino acids. CDR3 bases: TGTGCCAGCAGCTTGGCCGGTCAGCCCCAGCATTTT. It encodes CASSLAGQPQHF.

The genes are TRBV11-3 and TRBJ2-2; a possible D gene is TRBD2 (5 bases). Germline V gives CDR1 SGHNT, CDR2 YENEEA. This CDR3 has 15 residues. V was clipped by 1 base and J by 0 bases, with 6 bases between them. CDR3 region: CASSLAGTNTGELFF. The CDR3 DNA follows: TGTGCCAGCAGCTTAGCGGGAACGAACACCGGGGAGCTGTTTTTT.

V usage is TRBV12-5 and J usage is TRBJ1-2; D not resolved. V was clipped by 2 bases and J by 5 bases, with 24 bases between them. Germline-derived CDR1 and CDR2 are LGHNT and FRNRAP. The CDR3 is 18 residues long. CDR3 loop: CASGLPTSTSGKRYGYTF. In nucleotides, the CDR3 is TGTGCTAGTGGTTTGCCAACGTCGACCAGCGGTAAACGGTATGGCTACACCTTC.

The chain joins TRBV9 to TRBJ2-7; 9 bases map to TRBD2. V dropped 4 bases and J dropped 1; count of bases not matched to a gene: 9. Germline CDR1 SGDLS, CDR2 YYNGEE. This CDR3 is 16 amino acids long. In nucleotides, the CDR3 is TGTGCCAGCAGCCCGGCGGGGACTAGCTTTTCCTACGAGCAGTACTTC. Protein product: CASSPAGTSFSYEQYF.

The rearrangement uses TRBV30 and TRBJ2-7; 8 positions agree with TRBD1. CDR3 length: 15 residues. Germline values: CDR1 GTSNPN, CDR2 SVGIG (reference sequence). After removal of 5 bases from V and 0 bases from J, the junction contained 9 bases not matched to a gene. The chain's CDR3 is CAWQGASLSSYEQYF. The CDR3 nucleotides are TGTGCCTGGCAGGGGGCTTCTCTTAGCTCCTACGAGCAGTACTTC.

This chain links TRBV9 with TRBJ2-1; 10 nucleotides match TRBD2. Germline V CDR1 and CDR2: SGDLS, YYNGEE. The junction had 5 bases not matched to a gene; V was cut back by 2 bases and J by 3 bases. The CDR3 covers 16 residues. CDR3 sequence: CASSVSGGYLYNEQFF. CDR3 in DNA: TGTGCCAGCAGCGTTAGCGGGGGGTACCTCTACAATGAGCAGTTCTTC.